The 26 T cell receptor beta chains listed next were all sequenced from one sample in a study of T cell repertoires in aging, cancer and after chemotherapy. The template was genomic DNA from peripheral blood, not RNA. A mixed TRB-A/B primer pool amplified rearranged TRB by multiplex touch-down PCR. TCRdb processed the multiplex PCR reads anew with MiXCR; each CDR3 protein has one entry. The sample carries 2,500 to 3,500 distinct CDR3 sequences, about 40% recorded once. Material: blood. The receptors shown here come from a human donor with a blood cancer.

This chain links TRBV12-3 or TRBV12-4 with TRBJ2-2, with unresolved D. Trimming cost V 3 bases and J 2 bases, with 7 bases left between them. The CDR3 loop spans 14 amino acids. The CDR3 protein is CASSFDSNTGELFF. The CDR3, as DNA: TGTGCCAGCAGTTTTGACTCAAACACCGGGGAGCTGTTTTTT.

This chain connects TRBV18 to TRBJ2-1; D is ambiguous. From germline, CDR1 is KGHSH and CDR2 LQKENI. Trimming shortened V by 2 bases and J by 0 bases, and 8 bases separated the two germline ends. This CDR3 has 15 amino acids. The CDR3 region is CASSPAAASYNEQFF. CDR3 in DNA: TGTGCCAGCTCACCAGCGGCGGCCTCCTACAATGAGCAGTTCTTC.

This clonotype was counted only a few times. Germline is not matched at one junction end, which may reflect a read error. The rearrangement joins TRBV10-3 to TRBJ2-6; TRBD1 is a possible D gene (6 bases). Germline values: CDR1 ENHRY, CDR2 SYGVKD. This CDR3 has 15 amino acids. DNA for the CDR3: TGTGCCAGCAGTCAAGGGGGATCTGGGGCCAACGTCCTGACTTTC. Translation: CASSQGGSGANVLTF.

The table lists this clonotype with a few counts. The chain is built from TRBV6-5 and TRBJ2-7; D is possibly TRBD1 (5 bases). Trimming shortened V by 4 bases and J by 7 bases, and 11 bases separated the two germline ends. Germline CDR1 and CDR2: MNHEY and SVGAGI. The CDR3 is 12 residues long. The CDR3 region has the DNA TGTGCCAGCAGTTTTGGCTCAGGGGAGCAGTACTTC. Protein sequence: CASSFGSGEQYF.

The chain couples TRBV12-3 or TRBV12-4 to TRBJ2-5; D not resolved. The CDR3 length is 12 residues. CDR3 DNA: TGTGCTAGTGGTTTTCCCCAACGGACCCAGTACTTC. This codes for CASGFPQRTQYF.

The chain is built from TRBV5-4 and TRBJ2-5; TRBD2 matches at 14 bases. Germline values: CDR1 SGHNT, CDR2 YYREEE (reference sequence). J lost 5 bases, V lost 4 bases, and 7 bases had no gene match. This CDR3 is 16 amino acids long. Here the CDR3 reads CASSGGTSGRRETQYF. In nucleotides, the CDR3 is TGTGCCAGCAGCGGGGGGACTAGCGGGAGACGGGAGACCCAGTACTTC.

This chain links TRBV18 with TRBJ2-1; a weak D match, TRBD2 (6 bases). CDR1 and CDR2 (germline): KGHSH, LQKENI. The V gene lost 8 bases and the J gene lost 6 bases, with 17 bases spanning the gap. The CDR3 covers 14 residues. CDR3 sequence: CASSLRLALNEQFF. For the CDR3, the DNA is TGTGCCAGCAGTTTGAGGCTAGCGCTCAATGAGCAGTTCTTC.

The gene calls are TRBV6-5 and TRBJ2-7; no clear D gene. Germline V gene lookup returns CDR1 MNHEY and CDR2 SVGAGI. Trimming pared 5 bases from V and 5 bases from J, leaving 7 bases between. The CDR3 runs to 11 residues. CDR3 nucleotide sequence: TGTGCCAGCAGTCCAAGGAACGAGCAGTACTTC. Protein sequence: CASSPRNEQYF.

The chain carries TRBV6-5 and TRBJ2-1; D ambiguous. V was clipped by 6 bases and J by 7 bases, with 7 bases between them. Germline V lookup: CDR1 MNHEY, CDR2 SVGAGI. CDR3 size: 11 residues. The CDR3: CASSLRNEQFF. Here the CDR3 DNA reads TGTGCCAGCAGCCTTCGGAATGAGCAGTTCTTC.

In this sample, this clonotype turned up a few times. CDR3 sequence: CASSSANAYEQYF. The CDR3 bases are TGCGCCAGCAGCTCCGCCAATGCCTACGAGCAGTACTTC. This chain joins TRBV5-1 and TRBJ2-7; D is unclear. Germline V gives CDR1 SGHRS, CDR2 YFSETQ. This CDR3 spans 13 amino acids. Trimming stripped 3 bases from V and 2 bases from J, with 9 bases between.

The rearrangement links TRBV29-1 to TRBJ2-4; 7 bases agree with TRBD1. The trim removed 2 bases at V and 0 bases at J, leaving 22 bases unmatched. In germline, CDR1 is SQVTM, CDR2 ANQGSEA. The CDR3 is made up of 21 amino acids. CDR3 nucleotide sequence: TGCAGCGTTGAACGACAGGGAAGGCCGTCACCACCACCCAGAGCCAAAAACATTCAGTACTTC. Translating it yields CSVERQGRPSPPPRAKNIQYF. The entire variable domain, with the rest obtained from reference TRBV29-1 and TRBJ2-4, is as follows: SAVISQKPSRDICQRGTSLTIQCQVDSQVTMMFWYRQQPGQSLTLIATANQGSEATYESGFVIDKFPISRPNLTFSTLTVSNMSPEDSSIYLCSVERQGRPSPPPRAKNIQYFGAGTRLSVL.

This clonotype was seen only a few times. The genes are TRBV11-2 and TRBJ2-4; D uncertain. The CDR3 contains 12 residues. CDR1 and CDR2 (germline): SGHAT, FQNNGV. Trimming left V 1 base short and J 8 bases short, with 6 bases between. Here the CDR3 DNA reads TGTGCCAGCAGCTTAGGTCGGGACATTCAGTACTTC. Protein product: CASSLGRDIQYF.

This clonotype showed up just a few times. V gene TRBV20-1 combines with J gene TRBJ1-6; tentatively, D is TRBD1 (5 bases). In germline, CDR1 is DFQATT, CDR2 SNEGSKA (reference sequence). The CDR3 has 14 residues. The V end was cut by 6 bases, the J end by 5 bases, with 14 bases between. The CDR3 sequence is CSAQTGRDNSPLHF. DNA of the CDR3: TGCAGTGCCCAAACAGGCAGGGATAATTCACCCCTCCACTTT.

By share, this clonotype ranks as medium-sized. The chain recombines TRBV15 with TRBJ2-1; 8 bases match TRBD1. The trim removed 3 bases at V and 0 bases at J, leaving 4 bases unmatched. This CDR3 region has 16 residues. Germline V CDR1 and CDR2: LNHNV, YYDKDF (reference sequence). DNA of the CDR3: TGTGCCACCAGCAGGGAGGACAGGGACTCCTACAATGAGCAGTTCTTC. Translating it yields CATSREDRDSYNEQFF.

This clonotype was found a few times. The chain combines TRBV7-3 with TRBJ2-3, with 10 nucleotides matching TRBD2. The CDR3 length is 15 residues. The V segment lost 2 bases and the J segment 4 bases; nucleotides outside the gene matches: 3. CDR1 and CDR2 from the germline V gene are SGHTA and FQGTGA. The CDR3 protein is CASSLYLAGADTQYF. CDR3 nucleotide sequence: TGTGCCAGCAGCTTATACCTAGCGGGAGCAGATACGCAGTATTTT.

Turning to this clonotype: A much more abundant neighbour one base away suggests this may be a read error. This chain uses TRBV6-5 with TRBJ2-7; perhaps TRBD2 as D (5 bases). The CDR3 contains 13 residues. The germline CDR1 and CDR2 sequences are MNHEY and SVGAGI. Here the CDR3 DNA reads TGTGACAGCAGTTCGACCGGGAACTACGAGCAGTACTTC. Translated, it gives CDSSSTGNYEQYF.

This clonotype was counted only a few times. This sequence joins TRBV12-3 or TRBV12-4 and TRBJ2-7; D remains ambiguous. This CDR3 comprises 14 residues. Trimming pared 1 base from V and 2 bases from J, leaving 9 bases between. The CDR3 is CASSLGLRTYEQYF. DNA of the CDR3: TGTGCCAGCAGTTTAGGACTCCGTACCTACGAGCAGTACTTC.

This clonotype came up a few times. J is TRBJ2-2 and V is TRBV18; TRBD2 matches at 11 bases. The junction had 5 bases not matched to a gene; V was cut back by 4 bases and J by 4 bases. This CDR3 contains 16 residues. Germline V gives CDR1 KGHSH, CDR2 LQKENI. CDR3 region: CASSLGLAESTGELFF. CDR3 in DNA: TGTGCCAGCTCACTGGGACTAGCGGAGAGCACCGGGGAGCTGTTTTTT.

CDR3 bases: TGTGCCAGCAGCTCCCTAGGGAGCAGCGGGAGTGGGGATACGCAGTATTTT. Amino acids: CASSSLGSSGSGDTQYF. The V gene is TRBV7-9, the J gene TRBJ2-3; 8 bases agree with TRBD2. The V gene's germline CDR1 is SEHNR and CDR2 FQNEAQ (reference sequence). V was clipped by 4 bases and J by 6 bases; unmatched bases: 15. The CDR3 runs 17 residues.

V gene TRBV30 combines with J gene TRBJ2-7; D might be TRBD2 (5 bases). This CDR3 contains 11 residues. The V end lost 3 bases, the J end lost 6 bases, and 9 bases lay between the germline ends. CDR1 is GTSNPN and CDR2 is SVGIG in the germline V gene (reference sequence). The CDR3 coding sequence is TGTGCCTGGAGGAGGAGGAGCGAGCAGTACTTC. This codes for CAWRRRSEQYF.

This clonotype is judged medium-sized. The chain employs TRBV27 and TRBJ2-6, with D possibly matching TRBD1 (5 bases). The germline V gene encodes CDR1 MNHEY and CDR2 SMNVEV (reference sequence). The CDR3 runs 17 residues. The germline V and J ends were trimmed by 5 bases and 2 bases, with 16 bases remaining between them. CDR3 nucleotide sequence: TGTGCCAGCAGTCCTCTCCGAGACAGAGCTGGGGCCAACGTCCTGACTTTC. Amino acid sequence: CASSPLRDRAGANVLTF.

The chain has TRBV19 and TRBJ2-3; the match to TRBD2 covers 7 bases. Germline trimming cut 10 bases from V and 4 bases from J; bases unmatched to any gene: 5. This CDR3 has 12 amino acids. Germline lookup yields CDR1 LNHDA and CDR2 SQIVND (reference sequence). CDR3 nucleotides: TGTGCCACCGGTGGGGGGGCAGATACGCAGTATTTT. This encodes CATGGGADTQYF. Using reference TRBV19 and TRBJ2-3 for the parts outside the CDR3, the full variable domain is DGGITQSPKYLFRKEGQNVTLSCEQNLNHDAMYWYRQDPGQGLRLIYYSQIVNDFQKGDIAEGYSVSREKKESFPLTVTSAQKNPTAFYLCATGGGADTQYFGPGTRLTVL.

This clonotype was picked up a small number of times. The genes are TRBV15 and TRBJ1-5; D possibly corresponds to TRBD1 (5 bases). The V gene's germline CDR1 is LNHNV and CDR2 YYDKDF (reference sequence). V was trimmed by 0 bases and J by 5 bases, leaving 20 bases between them. The CDR3 totals 18 residues. This CDR3 reads CATSRDPGTDIADQPQHF. The CDR3 DNA reads TGTGCCACCAGCAGAGATCCCGGGACGGATATTGCTGATCAGCCCCAGCATTTT. Supplemented by reference TRBV15 and TRBJ1-5, the full variable domain reads DAMVIQNPRYQVTQFGKPVTLSCSQTLNHNVMYWYQQKSSQAPKLLFHYYDKDFNNEADTPDNFQSRRPNTSFCFLDIRSPGLGDTAMYLCATSRDPGTDIADQPQHFGDGTRLSIL.

The V gene is TRBV20-1, the J gene TRBJ1-1; TRBD1 agrees at 7 bases. The J call may be faulty, since TRBJ1-6 better matches the DNA end. Germline V CDR1 and CDR2: DFQATT, SNEGSKA (reference sequence). The CDR3 is made up of 15 amino acids. CDR3 in amino acids: CSATPLDREDSPLHF. In DNA, the CDR3 is TGCAGTGCTACCCCTCTAGACAGGGAAGATTCACCCCTCCACTTT.

The genes are TRBV20-1 and TRBJ1-1; no firm D call. Per germline, CDR1 DFQATT and CDR2 SNEGSKA (reference sequence). The V end was cut by 6 bases, the J end by 1 base, with 6 bases between. This CDR3 is built from 11 residues. The CDR3 here is CSAGRNTEAFF. The CDR3 DNA reads as TGCAGTGCGGGTCGGAACACTGAAGCTTTCTTT.

V is TRBV29-1 and J is TRBJ2-5; D is uncertain. The ends were cut back, 0 bases at V and 1 base at J, with 3 bases in the middle. Looked up from germline, CDR1 is SQVTM and CDR2 is ANQGSEA. The CDR3 is 12 residues long. The CDR3 is CSVEETQETQYF. The CDR3 DNA reads TGCAGCGTTGAAGAGACCCAAGAGACCCAGTACTTC.